These 4 T cell receptor beta chains were all obtained from the same sample, sequenced in a study of OX40 agonist ivuxolimab in advanced cancers. Assay: immunoSEQ multiplex PCR; the TCRdb copy retains only in-frame clones and omits some. The sample contains 20,000 to 25,000 clones, 75% to 85% of which appear only once. The sample in question was CD4+ or CD8+ T cells sorted from blood, obtained in a trial of the OX40 agonist ivuxolimab. The source is an adult with an advanced solid tumor such as melanoma, head and neck, liver or kidney cancer.

The chain couples TRBV11-2 to TRBJ2-1; D gene ambiguous. The germline V gene encodes CDR1 SGHAT and CDR2 FQNNGV. The V end was cut by 8 bases, the J end by 8 bases, with 7 bases between. The CDR3 covers 10 residues. CDR3 region: CASGSYEQFF. The CDR3 DNA follows: TGTGCCAGCGGGTCCTATGAGCAGTTCTTC.

This chain links TRBV19 with TRBJ2-5, with unresolved D. The germline V gene encodes CDR1 LNHDA and CDR2 SQIVND (reference sequence). Trimming left V 1 base short and J 2 bases short, with 11 bases between. The length of the CDR3 is 15 residues. The CDR3 sequence is CASSIAGLDQETQYF. DNA for the CDR3: TGTGCCAGTAGTATAGCGGGCCTGGATCAAGAGACCCAGTACTTC.

The rearrangement uses TRBV2 and TRBJ2-2; the D is unclear. The length of the CDR3 is 15 residues. Germline lookup yields CDR1 SNHLY and CDR2 FYNNEI. V was pared by 8 bases and J by 6 bases, with 19 bases between. CDR3 in amino acids: CASVGPPNWAGELFF. For the CDR3, the DNA is TGTGCCAGCGTGGGTCCGCCCAATTGGGCCGGGGAGCTGTTTTTT.

This rearrangement joins TRBV5-5 to TRBJ1-5; D gene uncertain. The CDR3 runs to 16 residues. Trimming pared 5 bases from V and 0 bases from J, leaving 15 bases between. Germline V CDR1 and CDR2: SGHKS, YYEKEE (reference sequence). DNA of the CDR3: TGTGCCAGCAGTTCAAGGGTCACAACTAGCAATCAGCCCCAGCATTTT. This translates into CASSSRVTTSNQPQHF.